This T cell receptor beta chain is drawn from a study of T cell clusters in autoimmune cytopenias. Study as a whole: Per sample, median TRB depth was about 52,000 reads, yielding a median about 2,500 distinct clonotypes.

Multiplex touch-down PCR amplified TRB using TRB-A and TRB-B pools in one tube. Each CDR3 protein gets one entry in TCRdb, which reprocessed the multiplex PCR reads and gives no DNA. This table lists 5,000 to 5,500 distinct CDR3 sequences. Tens of thousands of genome equivalents of blood DNA were amplified for TRB. General study points: TRB repertoire shifts in secondary cytopenia and chronic lymphocytic leukemia mostly reflected lymphoma, not autoimmunity. Comparing secondary cytopenia with chronic lymphocytic leukemia showed no cluster-lack signature, apparently masked by lymphoma repertoire.

This clonotype is medium-sized by frequency. Its antigen is not known. The CDR3 spans 15 residues. Germline loops: CDR1 SQVTM, CDR2 ANQGSEA. This sequence was found in a human donor with an autoimmune cytopenia or autoimmune hepatitis (not recorded which). Material for sequencing was peripheral blood. The rearrangement uses TRBV29-1 and TRBJ2-1. CDR3 residues: CSVEVWDSSYNEQFF.